The TCR beta chain under discussion was sequenced for a study of blood T cell repertoires in COVID-19. Across the whole study: Spain, Italy and the United States supplied samples that represented acute and convalescent COVID-19.

Per the study methods: Reference gene primers were amplified, and this amplification served to estimate nucleated cell counts. The repertoire was sequenced with immunoSEQ multiplex PCR; TCRdb's copy has only in-frame clones and lacks some. V and J calls and clone size are given by that table; D and trimming were obtained from the DNA. The table includes tens of thousands of clones, 80% to 85% detected once. Germline lookup yields CDR1 LNHDA and CDR2 SQIVND (reference sequence). This CDR3 has 14 amino acids. V lost 6 bases and J 0 bases, leaving 8 bases between the germline ends. Sequencing was performed on peripheral blood. The V and J genes are TRBV19 and TRBJ2-2, with a tentative D call TRBD1 (6 bases). This TCR was recovered from a woman older than 75 with active or convalescent COVID-19. The chain's CDR3 is CASRQGTNTGELFF. CDR3 bases: TGTGCCAGTAGACAGGGAACGAACACCGGGGAGCTGTTTTTT.